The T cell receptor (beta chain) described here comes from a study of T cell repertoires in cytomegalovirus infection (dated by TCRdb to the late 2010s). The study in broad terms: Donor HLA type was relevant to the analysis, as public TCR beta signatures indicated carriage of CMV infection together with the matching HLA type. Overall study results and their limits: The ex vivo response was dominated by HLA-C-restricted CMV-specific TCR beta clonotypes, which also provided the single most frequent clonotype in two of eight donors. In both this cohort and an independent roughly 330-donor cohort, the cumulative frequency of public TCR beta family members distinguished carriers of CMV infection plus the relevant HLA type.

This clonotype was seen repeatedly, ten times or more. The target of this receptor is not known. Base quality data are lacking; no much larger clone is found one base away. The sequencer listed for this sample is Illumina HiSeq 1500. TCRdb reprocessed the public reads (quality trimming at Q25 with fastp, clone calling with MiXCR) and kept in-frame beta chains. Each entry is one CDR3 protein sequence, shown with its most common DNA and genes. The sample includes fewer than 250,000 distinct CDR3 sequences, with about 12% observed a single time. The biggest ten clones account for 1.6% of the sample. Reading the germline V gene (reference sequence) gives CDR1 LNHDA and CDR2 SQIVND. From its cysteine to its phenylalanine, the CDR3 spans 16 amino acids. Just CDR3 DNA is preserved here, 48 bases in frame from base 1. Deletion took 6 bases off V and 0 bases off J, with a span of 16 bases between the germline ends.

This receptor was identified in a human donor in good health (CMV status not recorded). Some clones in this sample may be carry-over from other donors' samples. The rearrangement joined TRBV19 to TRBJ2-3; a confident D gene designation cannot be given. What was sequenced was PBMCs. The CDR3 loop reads CASRPGSSTSTDTQYF. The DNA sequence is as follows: TGTGCCAGTAGACCCGGATCTTCCACTAGCACAGATACGCAGTATTTT.